One sample yielded the 5 T cell receptor beta chains listed below, sequenced in a study of shared clonotypes between healthy human individuals. The repertoire was sequenced with immunoSEQ multiplex PCR; TCRdb's copy has only in-frame clones and lacks some. The repertoire holds roughly 1,100,000 clones, with more than 65% as singletons. The sample consisted of memory CD4+ T cells sorted from blood. Subset of the sample: CD45RA-negative fraction. These receptors were obtained from a young man in good health.

Only one count was recorded for this clone. V gene TRBV10-2 combines with J gene TRBJ1-5, with D possibly being TRBD1 (6 bases). The CDR3 spans 14 residues. The germline V and J ends were trimmed by 6 bases and 2 bases, with 11 bases remaining between them. Germline V gene lookup returns CDR1 WSHSY and CDR2 SAAADI. CDR3 in DNA: TGCGCCAGCAGGGCAGGGGCGGGCAATCAGCCCCAGCATTTT. Translation gives CASRAGAGNQPQHF.

The chain couples TRBV4-3 to TRBJ1-1; D not certain. Germline CDR1 LGHNA, CDR2 YSLEER. The CDR3 contains 16 residues. V lost 2 bases and J lost 7, with 20 bases in between. CDR3 nucleotides: TGCGCCAGCAGCCAACTAAGTTTCCAGCCCAGGAATGAAGCTTTCTTT. It translates to CASSQLSFQPRNEAFF.

This sequence joins TRBV7-6 and TRBJ2-1; 7 nucleotides align to TRBD2. This CDR3 is 15 amino acids long. The V segment lost 5 bases and the J segment 7 bases; nucleotides outside the gene matches: 11. Germline CDR1 SGHVS, CDR2 FNYEAQ. The CDR3 region is CASSQREGGRNEQFF. CDR3 coding DNA: TGTGCCAGCAGCCAAAGGGAGGGTGGAAGGAATGAGCAGTTCTTC.

V and J are TRBV30 and TRBJ1-5; the D is unclear. Trimming took off 5 bases at V and 0 bases at J, with 8 bases between the two ends. From germline, CDR1 is GTSNPN and CDR2 SVGIG (reference sequence). The CDR3 consists of 13 residues. CDR3 coding DNA: TGTGCCTGGGGGCTTAATAGCAATCAGCCCCAGCATTTT. Encoded protein: CAWGLNSNQPQHF.

This chain joins TRBV30 and TRBJ1-3; 10 nucleotides match TRBD1. The CDR3 consists of 16 residues. V gave up 3 bases and J gave up 3 bases; unmatched junction bases: 8. CDR1 is GTSNPN, CDR2 SVGIG, per germline (reference sequence). DNA for the CDR3: TGTGCCTGGAGCGCGACAGGGGGCGCGGTTGGAAACACCATATATTTT. Its translation: CAWSATGGAVGNTIYF.